The clone carrying this T cell receptor (beta chain) was seen ten or more times. The data originate from a study of response to subunit inactivated influenza vaccine. TCRdb used MiXCR to reprocess the RT-PCR reads, holding one entry per CDR3 protein. Of hundreds of thousands of distinct CDR3 sequences in the sample, about 11% were seen once. A further study also used this sample, focusing on T cells expressing NK-cell markers. From that study: 5'RACE template switching built TCR beta cDNA with unique molecular identifiers. In the group of eight sequenced donors, seven were HCMV-seropositive and one was seronegative. Also leading the CD3+CD56-NKG2C+ fraction in a few donors were these clonotypes.

The TCR comes from a man between 50 and 59 years old who received an inactivated influenza vaccine. The sample in question was PBMCs from blood, obtained on the day of vaccination.

The chain's CDR3 is CSVEVLRDIQYF. The DNA for the CDR3 is TGCAGCGTTGAAGTTCTGAGAGACATTCAGTACTTC. This sequence joins TRBV29-1 and TRBJ2-4; D is unclear. The V end lost 1 base, the J end lost 8 bases, and 9 bases lay between the germline ends. Germline V gene data show CDR1 as SQVTM and CDR2 as ANQGSEA. The CDR3 runs to 12 residues.